This T cell receptor (beta chain) was identified in a study of blood T cell repertoires in COVID-19. Study summary: From the United States, Italy and Spain came samples of acute and convalescent COVID-19. Nucleic acid was either cDNA or gDNA, and it came from T cells, B-cell-depleted T cells, or PBMCs.

V lost 0 bases to trimming and J lost 4 bases, with 12 bases between them. Germline lookup yields CDR1 MNHNS and CDR2 SASEGT. CDR3 length equals 15 residues. Methods used by the authors: Amplifying reference gene primers gave estimates of nucleated cell counts. TCRdb's table, derived via immunoSEQ multiplex PCR, lists solely in-frame clones and lacks some. The DNA was the basis for D and trimming; V, J and clone size are from that table. The sample contains 250,000 or so clones, 88% of which appear only once. Input material: peripheral blood. The origin of this receptor is a woman between 55 and 75 years old with acute or convalescent COVID-19. The genes are TRBV6-1 and TRBJ1-2; maybe TRBD1 (5 bases). This chain's CDR3 is CASSEARQGIYGYTF. The DNA of the CDR3 is TGTGCCAGCAGTGAAGCGAGGCAGGGTATCTATGGCTACACCTTC.